These T cell receptor beta chains were read from a single sample in a study of CD8+ T cells in alopecia areata. TCRdb's table, derived via immunoSEQ multiplex PCR, lists solely in-frame clones and lacks some. The sample carries 60,000 to 85,000 clones, approximately 64% recorded once. The source material was CD8+ T cells sorted from blood, sampled at week 24, from a patient treated with tofacitinib. These receptors all stem from a human donor with alopecia areata. The CDR3 runs from the conserved cysteine through the conserved F or W. Each record gives: J gene, CDR3 length, D gene, V gene, clone size, CDR3 protein, CDR3 DNA. D genes are given only for firm matches. The size of a clone is reported for some rows only, either as once, few or many, or as a class for expanded clones.

TRBJ2-7	15	TRBD1	TRBV28	NA	CASSSRQGRSYEQYF	TGTGCCAGCAGCTCCCGACAGGGAAGATCCTACGAGCAGTACTTC
TRBJ2-5	15	NA	TRBV11-1	NA	CASSPIGTFQETQYF	TGTGCCAGCAGCCCGATCGGAACGTTCCAAGAGACCCAGTACTTC
TRBJ2-1	16	NA	TRBV13	NA	CASSSGSLASYNEQFF	TGTGCCAGCAGCTCTGGCTCCCTTGCCTCCTACAATGAGCAGTTCTTC
TRBJ2-7	14	TRBD1	TRBV7-9	NA	CASSPQGRVYEQYF	TGTGCCAGCAGCCCACAGGGGAGAGTTTACGAGCAGTACTTC
TRBJ2-7	13	TRBD1	TRBV27	NA	CASSIQGAYEQYF	TGTGCCAGCAGTATACAGGGGGCGTACGAGCAGTACTTC
TRBJ1-2	13	NA	TRBV6-5	once	CASSPAGMTAYTF	TGTGCCAGCAGCCCAGCAGGAATGACAGCCTACACCTTC
TRBJ1-1	14	NA	TRBV30	NA	CAWGFRTLNTEAFF	TGTGCCTGGGGGTTTCGTACCCTGAACACTGAAGCTTTCTTT
TRBJ1-2	12	NA	TRBV29-1	NA	CSVELGGYGYTF	TGCAGCGTTGAACTTGGGGGCTATGGCTACACCTTC
TRBJ1-1	15	NA	TRBV6-5	NA	CASSYYPRGDTEAFF	TGTGCCAGCAGTTACTATCCCCGGGGGGACACTGAAGCTTTCTTT
TRBJ2-1	15	TRBD2	TRBV5-4	NA	CASSLAGLGINEQFF	TGTGCCAGCAGCTTGGCGGGACTAGGGATTAATGAGCAGTTCTTC
TRBJ2-3	14	NA	TRBV30	NA	CAWSHAGPTDTQYF	TGTGCCTGGTCACACGCTGGCCCCACAGATACGCAGTATTTT
TRBJ2-1	14	NA	TRBV4-1	NA	CASSQELGDNEQFF	TGCGCCAGCAGCCAAGAGCTGGGCGACAATGAGCAGTTCTTC
TRBJ2-1	16	TRBD2	TRBV7-2	NA	CASSFLAGGPENEQFF	TGTGCCAGCAGCTTTCTAGCGGGGGGGCCGGAGAATGAGCAGTTCTTC
TRBJ2-7	14	TRBD1	TRBV10-3	NA	CAISPGQVHYEQYF	TGTGCCATCAGCCCGGGACAGGTCCATTACGAGCAGTACTTC
TRBJ2-5	14	TRBD1	TRBV27	few	CASSGQGASETQYF	TGTGCCAGCAGTGGACAGGGGGCCTCAGAGACCCAGTACTTC
TRBJ2-7	13	TRBD1	TRBV27	NA	CASSRHRGREQYF	TGTGCCAGCAGTAGACACAGGGGACGCGAGCAGTACTTC
TRBJ2-2	16	NA	TRBV7-3	NA	CASSLSGGEVTGELFF	TGTGCCAGCAGCTTATCTGGGGGCGAGGTCACCGGGGAGCTGTTTTTT
TRBJ2-7	13	NA	TRBV4-1	NA	CASSQEEGYEQYF	TGCGCCAGCAGCCAAGAGGAAGGATACGAGCAGTACTTC
TRBJ1-4	17	NA	TRBV5-6	once	CASSVEGFLSQNEKLFF	TGTGCCAGCAGCGTAGAAGGGTTTCTTTCTCAGAATGAAAAACTGTTTTTT
TRBJ1-5	16	NA	TRBV19	NA	CASSITGGARNQPQHF	TGTGCCAGTAGTATAACGGGAGGTGCCCGCAATCAGCCCCAGCATTTT
TRBJ2-1	18	TRBD2	TRBV5-6	NA	CASSAGTFAGGPYNEQFF	TGTGCCAGCAGCGCCGGAACCTTTGCGGGGGGGCCGTACAATGAGCAGTTCTTC
TRBJ1-2	15	NA	TRBV7-3	NA	CASSKTGAPNYGYTF	TGTGCCAGCAGCAAGACAGGAGCTCCTAACTATGGCTACACCTTC
TRBJ2-3	14	NA	TRBV4-3	NA	CASSQVHEPDTQYF	TGCGCCAGCAGCCAAGTCCATGAACCAGATACGCAGTATTTT
TRBJ1-2	15	TRBD1	TRBV29-1	NA	CSAITPGTGARGYTF	TGCAGCGCAATCACTCCCGGGACAGGGGCGAGAGGCTACACCTTC
TRBJ2-3	16	TRBD2	TRBV27	NA	CASSPSGGPTTDTQYF	TGTGCCAGCAGTCCTAGCGGGGGGCCCACCACAGATACGCAGTATTTT
TRBJ2-3	15	TRBD1	TRBV9	NA	CASSVRDRGSDTQYF	TGTGCCAGCAGCGTAAGGGACAGGGGGTCGGATACGCAGTATTTT
TRBJ2-5	16	TRBD2	TRBV19	NA	CASSIEPSGRRETQYF	TGTGCCAGTAGTATTGAACCTAGCGGGAGACGAGAGACCCAGTACTTC
TRBJ2-1	16	TRBD1	TRBV5-6	NA	CASSQSDRGDYNEQFF	TGTGCCAGCAGCCAATCGGACAGGGGGGACTACAATGAGCAGTTCTTC
TRBJ1-2	13	NA	TRBV10-3	NA	CAISDRENHGYTF	TGTGCCATCAGTGACAGGGAGAATCATGGCTACACCTTC
TRBJ2-2	11	NA	TRBV20-1	NA	CSARKGGQLFF	TGCAGTGCTAGGAAAGGAGGTCAGCTGTTTTTT
TRBJ2-1	12	NA	TRBV19	few	CASTDGGNEQFF	TGTGCCAGTACGGATGGGGGGAATGAGCAGTTCTTC